Listed below are T cell receptor beta chains from one sample, sequenced in a study of T cells in Graves' hyperthyroidism and ophthalmopathy. TCRdb re-called the multiplex PCR reads with MiXCR, one entry per CDR3 protein. The sample holds approximately 380,000 distinct CDR3 sequences, about 14% seen once. The sequenced material came from blood. Receptors originate from a man aged 50-59 years with Graves' ophthalmopathy. The CDR3 runs from the conserved cysteine through the conserved F or W. Each record gives: V gene, clone size, D gene, J gene, CDR3 protein, CDR3 DNA. The D gene is left open where the match is weak. Some rows have no size entry. The others give once, few or many, or a class for an expanded clone.

v_gene: TRBV4-2; abundance: once; d_gene: TRBD2; j_gene: TRBJ2-7; CDR3aa: CASSPWTSGSVREQYF; CDR3nt: TGTGCCAGCAGCCCCTGGACTAGCGGGAGTGTCCGCGAGCAGTACTTC
v_gene: TRBV24-1; abundance: NA; d_gene: NA; j_gene: TRBJ1-6; CDR3aa: CATSVTRNSPLHF; CDR3nt: TGTGCCACCAGTGTAACAAGGAATTCACCCCTCCACTTT
v_gene: TRBV7-9; abundance: many; d_gene: TRBD2; j_gene: TRBJ2-1; CDR3aa: CASSFRTSGHNEQFF; CDR3nt: TGTGCCAGCAGCTTTAGGACTAGCGGGCACAATGAGCAGTTCTTC
v_gene: TRBV19; abundance: few; d_gene: TRBD2; j_gene: TRBJ2-1; CDR3aa: CASSLGGSGQFF; CDR3nt: TGTGCCAGTAGTCTGGGGGGGTCTGGGCAGTTCTTC
v_gene: TRBV27; abundance: many; d_gene: NA; j_gene: TRBJ2-7; CDR3aa: CASSPPWTGRPRAEQYF; CDR3nt: TGTGCCAGCAGTCCCCCGTGGACCGGCAGACCCCGTGCCGAGCAGTACTTC
v_gene: TRBV14; abundance: NA; d_gene: TRBD1; j_gene: TRBJ2-7; CDR3aa: CASSRNSGLGTAYEQYF; CDR3nt: TGTGCCAGCAGCCGAAACTCTGGCCTCGGGACAGCCTACGAGCAGTACTTC
v_gene: TRBV5-1; abundance: NA; d_gene: NA; j_gene: TRBJ1-1; CDR3aa: CASSRRDRNTEAFF; CDR3nt: TGCGCCAGCAGCCGCCGCGACAGGAACACTGAAGCTTTCTTT
v_gene: TRBV27; abundance: many; d_gene: NA; j_gene: TRBJ2-2; CDR3aa: CASTPLQGRSTGELFF; CDR3nt: TGTGCCAGCACTCCGCTTCAGGGGCGATCGACCGGGGAGCTGTTTTTT
v_gene: TRBV20-1; abundance: NA; d_gene: NA; j_gene: TRBJ1-1; CDR3aa: CSAREGGPGTEAFF; CDR3nt: TGCAGTGCTAGAGAAGGGGGGCCGGGCACTGAAGCTTTCTTT
v_gene: TRBV20-1; abundance: few; d_gene: TRBD2; j_gene: TRBJ2-3; CDR3aa: CSASVSGRAMDTQYF; CDR3nt: TGCAGTGCTAGCGTTAGCGGGAGGGCCATGGATACGCAGTATTTT
v_gene: TRBV5-8; abundance: NA; d_gene: TRBD1; j_gene: TRBJ1-5; CDR3aa: CASSGGQGHNQPQHF; CDR3nt: TGTGCCAGCAGCGGGGGACAGGGGCACAATCAGCCCCAGCATTTT
v_gene: TRBV14; abundance: many; d_gene: NA; j_gene: TRBJ2-6; CDR3aa: CASSQDPTGFSGANVLTF; CDR3nt: TGTGCCAGCAGCCAAGATCCGACAGGCTTCTCTGGGGCCAACGTCCTGACTTTC
v_gene: TRBV6-1; abundance: NA; d_gene: NA; j_gene: TRBJ1-1; CDR3aa: CASSAAGGGTEAFF; CDR3nt: TGTGCCAGCAGTGCAGCGGGAGGGGGCACTGAAGCTTTCTTT
v_gene: TRBV19; abundance: NA; d_gene: TRBD2; j_gene: TRBJ2-5; CDR3aa: CASSINGLAGETQYF; CDR3nt: TGTGCCAGTAGTATAAATGGACTAGCGGGAGAGACCCAGTACTTC
v_gene: TRBV11-3; abundance: few; d_gene: NA; j_gene: TRBJ1-4; CDR3aa: CASSYRPNEKLFF; CDR3nt: TGTGCCAGCAGCTACCGTCCCAATGAAAAACTGTTTTTT
v_gene: TRBV19; abundance: NA; d_gene: NA; j_gene: TRBJ1-1; CDR3aa: CASSILDTEAFF; CDR3nt: TGTGCCAGTAGTATTTTGGACACTGAAGCTTTCTTT
v_gene: TRBV9; abundance: many; d_gene: NA; j_gene: TRBJ1-1; CDR3aa: CASSVVRSPSGTEAFF; CDR3nt: TGTGCCAGCAGCGTAGTTCGTTCACCTAGTGGGACTGAAGCTTTCTTT
v_gene: TRBV2; abundance: NA; d_gene: NA; j_gene: TRBJ2-1; CDR3aa: CANKQESSYNEQFF; CDR3nt: TGTGCCAACAAACAAGAGAGCTCCTACAATGAGCAGTTCTTC
v_gene: TRBV5-1; abundance: many; d_gene: NA; j_gene: TRBJ2-3; CDR3aa: CASRGPGAHSTDTQYF; CDR3nt: TGCGCCAGCAGGGGTCCGGGGGCTCATAGCACAGATACGCAGTATTTT
v_gene: TRBV28; abundance: many; d_gene: NA; j_gene: TRBJ2-4; CDR3aa: CASSFPRTIAKNIQYF; CDR3nt: TGTGCCAGCAGTTTCCCTAGAACTATAGCCAAAAACATTCAGTACTTC
v_gene: TRBV12-3/TRBV12-4; abundance: few; d_gene: NA; j_gene: TRBJ2-3; CDR3aa: CASSFGDGGGGTDTQYF; CDR3nt: TGTGCCAGCAGTTTTGGGGACGGAGGGGGGGGTACAGATACGCAGTATTTT
v_gene: TRBV30; abundance: many; d_gene: NA; j_gene: TRBJ2-7; CDR3aa: CAWARAYEQYF; CDR3nt: TGTGCCTGGGCTAGGGCCTACGAGCAGTACTTC
v_gene: TRBV29-1; abundance: few; d_gene: TRBD2; j_gene: TRBJ2-2; CDR3aa: CSVRAGGRVGELFF; CDR3nt: TGCAGCGTTCGAGCGGGAGGGCGCGTCGGGGAGCTGTTTTTT
v_gene: TRBV5-1; abundance: NA; d_gene: NA; j_gene: TRBJ2-2; CDR3aa: CASSSQGLNTGELFF; CDR3nt: TGCGCCAGCAGCTCTCAGGGGCTAAACACCGGGGAGCTGTTTTTT
v_gene: TRBV24-1; abundance: many; d_gene: NA; j_gene: TRBJ1-2; CDR3aa: CATSDPPRQDYGYTF; CDR3nt: TGTGCCACCAGTGATCCGCCGAGACAGGATTATGGCTACACCTTC
v_gene: TRBV15; abundance: many; d_gene: NA; j_gene: TRBJ2-3; CDR3aa: CATSGVGAVDTQYF; CDR3nt: TGTGCCACCAGCGGGGTGGGGGCAGTGGATACGCAGTATTTT
v_gene: TRBV3-1; abundance: many; d_gene: NA; j_gene: TRBJ2-5; CDR3aa: CASSQEVSGPRETQYF; CDR3nt: TGTGCCAGCAGCCAAGAAGTCTCAGGGCCCCGAGAGACCCAGTACTTC
v_gene: TRBV9; abundance: NA; d_gene: TRBD1; j_gene: TRBJ1-2; CDR3aa: CASSPHPGGGTGTYGYTF; CDR3nt: TGTGCCAGCAGCCCCCACCCGGGTGGAGGGACAGGGACCTATGGCTACACCTTC
v_gene: TRBV9; abundance: NA; d_gene: NA; j_gene: TRBJ2-7; CDR3aa: CASSVGAGGSYELYF; CDR3nt: TGTGCCAGCAGCGTAGGGGCAGGGGGGTCCTACGAGCTGTACTTC
v_gene: TRBV25-1; abundance: once; d_gene: TRBD1; j_gene: TRBJ1-1; CDR3aa: CASSVGDRDSGFF; CDR3nt: TGTGCCAGCAGCGTCGGGGACAGGGATTCCGGTTTCTTT
v_gene: TRBV28; abundance: many; d_gene: NA; j_gene: TRBJ1-2; CDR3aa: CASSLGRVGGYTF; CDR3nt: TGTGCCAGCAGTTTGGGCAGGGTAGGTGGCTACACCTTC
v_gene: TRBV12-3/TRBV12-4; abundance: NA; d_gene: NA; j_gene: TRBJ1-1; CDR3aa: CASSQPGGAPYTEAFF; CDR3nt: TGTGCCAGCAGCCAGCCGGGAGGGGCCCCCTACACTGAAGCTTTCTTT
v_gene: TRBV29-1; abundance: many; d_gene: NA; j_gene: TRBJ2-7; CDR3aa: CSVGAEWGYEQYF; CDR3nt: TGCAGCGTTGGGGCCGAATGGGGCTACGAGCAGTACTTC
v_gene: TRBV24-1; abundance: few; d_gene: NA; j_gene: TRBJ1-1; CDR3aa: CATSENGGNTEAFF; CDR3nt: TGTGCCACCAGTGAAAATGGGGGGAACACTGAAGCTTTCTTT
v_gene: TRBV28; abundance: many; d_gene: NA; j_gene: TRBJ1-5; CDR3aa: CASSPNDRRSPQHF; CDR3nt: TGTGCCAGCAGTCCAAATGACCGTCGTTCGCCCCAGCATTTT
v_gene: TRBV11-1; abundance: many; d_gene: NA; j_gene: TRBJ2-2; CDR3aa: CASSKVGYSTGELFF; CDR3nt: TGTGCCAGCAGCAAGGTCGGGTACTCGACCGGGGAGCTGTTTTTT
v_gene: TRBV5-1; abundance: many; d_gene: NA; j_gene: TRBJ2-3; CDR3aa: CASSFTPTSTDTQYF; CDR3nt: TGCGCCAGCAGCTTTACGCCGACTAGCACAGATACGCAGTATTTT
v_gene: TRBV6-1; abundance: few; d_gene: TRBD2; j_gene: TRBJ2-5; CDR3aa: CASSPDSFVGTKETQYF; CDR3nt: TGTGCCAGCAGCCCTGACTCCTTTGTGGGGACTAAAGAGACCCAGTACTTC